This passage covers 20 T cell receptor beta chains from one sample sequenced in a study of response to subunit inactivated influenza vaccine. One entry per CDR3 protein, called by TCRdb with MiXCR from the RT-PCR reads. The sample comprises 400,000 to 650,000 distinct CDR3 sequences, more than 7% of which are singletons, and roughly 13% rests with the top ten. The specimen was PBMCs from blood, collected around 25 months after vaccination. Every receptor here comes from a man aged 50-75 years who received an inactivated influenza vaccine.

V is TRBV6-5 and J is TRBJ1-2, with a possible D match to TRBD1 (5 bases). This CDR3 contains 13 residues. Germline V gene sequence: CDR1 MNHEY, CDR2 SVGAGI. V shed 4 bases and J shed 7 bases, with 13 bases lying between them. The CDR3 nucleotides are TGTGCCAGCAGTTTTTGGCAGGGCCCTGGCTACACCTTC. Amino acids: CASSFWQGPGYTF.

This clonotype was seen at least ten times. CDR3 DNA: TGTGCCACCAGCGAGTGGGGAGAGGGCAATGAGCAGTTCTTC. As protein: CATSEWGEGNEQFF. V is TRBV24-1 and J is TRBJ2-1, with D possibly TRBD2 on 5 matching bases. The CDR3 contains 14 residues. Germline CDR1 reads KGHDR; CDR2 reads SFDVKD. The V end lost 7 bases, the J end lost 6 bases, and 15 bases lay between the germline ends.

This clonotype was counted at least ten times. The chain couples TRBV20-1 to TRBJ2-5; 7 nucleotides line up with TRBD1. Germline CDR1 and CDR2: DFQATT and SNEGSKA (reference sequence). The V segment lost 5 bases and the J segment 1 base; nucleotides outside the gene matches: 7. The CDR3 has 14 amino acids. The CDR3 sequence is CSAVIRQGQETQYF. The CDR3 DNA follows: TGCAGTGCTGTAATCAGACAGGGCCAAGAGACCCAGTACTTC.

This clonotype was seen a few times. The gene calls are TRBV20-1 and TRBJ1-6, with no clear D. CDR1 and CDR2 from the germline V gene are DFQATT and SNEGSKA (reference sequence). The length of the CDR3 is 13 residues. V was clipped by 3 bases and J by 7 bases, with 10 bases between them. In DNA form, the CDR3 reads TGCAGTGCTAGTGCGGGAGGCAATTCACCCCTCCACTTT. Its translation: CSASAGGNSPLHF.

In its sample, this clonotype was seen a few times. J is TRBJ2-3 and V is TRBV24-1; 7 nucleotides match TRBD2. This CDR3 comprises 16 residues. The V and J ends lost 3 bases and 4 bases, in that order; junction bases with no gene match: 9. CDR1 KGHDR and CDR2 SFDVKD come from the germline V gene. The CDR3, as DNA: TGTGCCACCAGTGATGACGCCAGAACTAGCGCAGATACGCAGTATTTT. This gives the protein CATSDDARTSADTQYF.

This clonotype was recorded many times. V usage is TRBV29-1 and J usage is TRBJ2-7, with no clear D. The CDR3 length is 9 residues. Germline V gives CDR1 SQVTM, CDR2 ANQGSEA. V was pared by 7 bases and J by 5 bases, with 6 bases between. The CDR3: CSACDEQYF. In nucleotides, the CDR3 is TGCAGCGCCTGCGACGAGCAGTACTTC.

This chain connects TRBV24-1 to TRBJ2-5; 7 bases fit TRBD2. The J segment lost 5 bases and the V segment lost 4 bases, leaving 3 bases of the junction unmatched. Germline-derived CDR1 and CDR2 are KGHDR and SFDVKD. This CDR3 has 13 residues. This CDR3 reads CATSDGLGETQYF. Written as DNA, the CDR3 is TGTGCCACCAGTGACGGACTAGGGGAGACCCAGTACTTC.

This clonotype has a handful of counts. The chain uses TRBV7-8 and TRBJ1-1; D possibly corresponds to TRBD1 (6 bases). CDR1 is SGHVS and CDR2 is FQNEAQ in the germline V gene. The CDR3 loop spans 15 amino acids. Trimming took 2 bases from V and 0 from J, leaving 10 bases between them. The CDR3 protein is CASSLPGHLNTEAFF. The CDR3 DNA follows: TGTGCCAGCAGCTTACCGGGACATCTGAACACTGAAGCTTTCTTT.

The chain is built from TRBV14 and TRBJ2-1, with D perhaps matching TRBD1 or TRBD2 (5 bases each). The V gene lost 6 bases and the J gene lost 6 bases, with 18 bases spanning the gap. Germline assignment: CDR1 SGHDN and CDR2 FVKESK. The CDR3 has 15 amino acids. The CDR3 sequence is CASSQYHGGFNEQFF. Written as DNA, the CDR3 is TGTGCCAGCAGTCAGTATCATGGGGGTTTCAATGAGCAGTTCTTC. Full variable domain (missing parts from reference TRBV14 and TRBJ2-1): EAGVTQFPSHSVIEKGQTVTLRCDPISGHDNLYWYRRVMGKEIKFLLHFVKESKQDESGMPNNRFLAERTGGTYSTLKVQPAELEDSGVYFCASSQYHGGFNEQFFGPGTRLTVL.

This clonotype was seen at least ten times. The V and J genes are TRBV12-3 or TRBV12-4 and TRBJ2-4, with D uncertain. The CDR3 is 15 amino acids. V gave up 6 bases and J gave up 0 bases, with 12 bases separating them. CDR3 region: CASRDPTKAKNIQYF. The DNA of the CDR3 is TGTGCCAGCAGGGACCCGACCAAAGCCAAAAACATTCAGTACTTC.

This chain uses TRBV2 with TRBJ2-2, with a tentative D call TRBD2 (5 bases). Looked up from germline, CDR1 is SNHLY and CDR2 is FYNNEI. This CDR3 spans 14 amino acids. The V end lost 8 bases, the J end lost 6 bases, and 16 bases lay between the germline ends. The CDR3 is CASRASTVAGELFF. DNA of the CDR3: TGTGCCAGCCGTGCTAGCACCGTTGCCGGGGAGCTGTTTTTT. The whole variable domain, remainder taken from reference TRBV2 and TRBJ2-2, is EPEVTQTPSHQVTQMGQEVILRCVPISNHLYFYWYRQILGQKVEFLVSFYNNEISEKSEIFDDQFSVERPDGSNFTLKIRSTKLEDSAMYFCASRASTVAGELFFGEGSRLTVL.

This clonotype was seen only a few times. This sequence joins TRBV12-3 or TRBV12-4 and TRBJ2-1; weak D call: TRBD1 (5 bases). V was cut by 4 bases and J by 8 bases, with 12 bases left in between. The CDR3 totals 13 residues. The CDR3 here is CASSSKGSYEQFF. In DNA, the CDR3 is TGTGCCAGCAGTTCAAAGGGGTCCTATGAGCAGTTCTTC.

The V call is TRBV5-5, the J call TRBJ1-6; no definite D call. Trimming pared 1 base from V and 0 bases from J, leaving 8 bases between. This CDR3 is 16 amino acids long. Germline assignment: CDR1 SGHKS and CDR2 YYEKEE (reference sequence). The CDR3 protein is CASSLIRSSYNSPLHF. The CDR3 bases are TGTGCCAGCAGCTTGATCAGGAGCTCCTATAATTCACCCCTCCACTTT.

The chain is built from TRBV7-2 and TRBJ2-2; D unresolved. CDR1 and CDR2 (germline): SGHTA, FQGNSA. The germline V and J ends were trimmed by 1 base and 4 bases, with 7 bases remaining between them. The CDR3 is 14 residues long. The DNA of the CDR3 is TGTGCCAGCAGCTTAGGCCTTCTCACCGGGGAGCTGTTTTTT. Protein sequence: CASSLGLLTGELFF.

This clonotype was seen many times. This chain uses TRBV5-5 with TRBJ2-1, with 15 bases aligning to TRBD2. With V trimmed by 3 bases and J by 7 bases, 5 bases remained unmatched. The germline V gene encodes CDR1 SGHKS and CDR2 YYEKEE (reference sequence). The CDR3 spans 16 residues. CDR3 protein: CASSSPGLAGGNEQFF. CDR3 in DNA: TGTGCCAGCAGCTCACCGGGACTAGCGGGGGGTAATGAGCAGTTCTTC.

V gene TRBV7-9 combines with J gene TRBJ1-2; D possibly corresponds to TRBD1 (6 bases). The CDR3 is 13 residues long. The V gene's germline CDR1 is SEHNR and CDR2 FQNEAQ (reference sequence). Trimming stripped 2 bases from V and 8 bases from J, with 12 bases between. The CDR3 loop reads CASSLKGGIGYTF. Here the CDR3 DNA reads TGTGCCAGCAGCTTAAAAGGGGGTATAGGCTACACCTTC.

The gene calls are TRBV3-1 and TRBJ2-5; 8 nucleotides match TRBD2. The V segment lost 8 bases and the J segment 2 bases; nucleotides outside the gene matches: 10. CDR1 and CDR2 (germline): LGHDT, YNNKEL (reference sequence). The CDR3 sequence is 15 residues long. The CDR3 reads CASQRAGVPQETQYF. The CDR3 region has the DNA TGTGCCAGCCAGAGAGCGGGGGTGCCACAAGAGACCCAGTACTTC.

As concerns this clonotype: This could be a read error, since a much larger clone is one nucleotide away. The chain joins TRBV20-1 to TRBJ2-3; D is uncertain. From germline, CDR1 is DFQATT and CDR2 SNEGSKA (reference sequence). The CDR3 contains 15 residues. The CDR3, as DNA: TGCAGTGCTAGCCGCCAACTAACTCCCACAGATACGCAGTTTTTT. Its translation is CSASRQLTPTDTQFF.

This clonotype has a handful of counts. This chain uses TRBV7-9 with TRBJ2-1; TRBD1 is a possible D gene (6 bases). The germline CDR1 and CDR2 sequences are SEHNR and FQNEAQ (reference sequence). The V end lost 3 bases, the J end lost 6 bases, and 12 bases lay between the germline ends. This CDR3 contains 14 residues. The CDR3: CASSFDRWGNEQFF. CDR3 nucleotide sequence: TGTGCCAGCAGCTTTGACAGGTGGGGCAATGAGCAGTTCTTC.

The V call is TRBV9, the J call TRBJ2-5; 11 bases align to TRBD1. CDR3 length: 15 residues. CDR1 and CDR2 from the germline V gene are SGDLS and YYNGEE. J gave up 4 bases and V 1 base, and 3 bases lay outside the gene matches. CDR3 in amino acids: CASSVTGTGGETQYF. CDR3 sequence (DNA): TGTGCCAGCAGCGTAACCGGGACAGGGGGAGAGACCCAGTACTTC.